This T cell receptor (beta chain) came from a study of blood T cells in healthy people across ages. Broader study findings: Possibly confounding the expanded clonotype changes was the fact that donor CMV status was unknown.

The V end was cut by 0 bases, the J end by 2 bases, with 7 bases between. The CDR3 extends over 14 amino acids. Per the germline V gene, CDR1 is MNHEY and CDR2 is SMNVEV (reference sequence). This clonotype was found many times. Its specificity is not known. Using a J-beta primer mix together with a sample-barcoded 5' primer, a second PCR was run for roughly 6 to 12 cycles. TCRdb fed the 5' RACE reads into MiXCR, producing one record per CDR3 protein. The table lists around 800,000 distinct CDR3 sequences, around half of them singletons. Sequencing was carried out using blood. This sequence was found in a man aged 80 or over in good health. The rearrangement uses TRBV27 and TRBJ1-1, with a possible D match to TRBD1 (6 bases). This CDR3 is CASSLSGGNTEAFF. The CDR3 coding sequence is TGTGCCAGCAGTTTATCCGGGGGCAACACTGAAGCTTTCTTT.